The T cell receptor (beta chain) under discussion was sequenced for a study of blood T cells in healthy people across ages. A second PCR of about 7 to 12 cycles used a sample-barcoded 5' primer and a J-beta primer mix. Each sample provided no less than 2.5 million CDR3-containing paired-end reads. Using its own MiXCR run on the 5' RACE reads, TCRdb lists one record per CDR3 protein. The sample records roughly 800,000 distinct CDR3 sequences, about 53% being singletons. CDR3 size: 16 residues. In germline, CDR1 is DFQATT, CDR2 SNEGSKA (reference sequence). Trimming removed 3 bases from V and 3 bases from J, with 21 bases in between. The individuals who served as donors were healthy Caucasians living in Russia, aged roughly 6 to 100.

The rearrangement links TRBV20-1 to TRBJ2-7, with TRBD1 as a possible D gene (7 bases). The sequencing sample was made of blood. This TCR came from an elderly man in good health. CDR3 region: CSARGTADLANYEQYF. The CDR3 DNA is TGCAGTGCTAGGGGGACAGCCGATCTAGCGAACTACGAGCAGTACTTC.